This TCR beta chain derives from a study of OX40 agonist ivuxolimab in advanced cancers. Looking at the study overall: Six ivuxolimab dose levels, 0.01 to 10 mg/kg, were given intravenously every 2 weeks. The study's findings and limits: The 0.1-3.0 mg/kg partial responders had among the lowest clonal expansion.

About this clone itself: Its specificity is not known.

The CDR3 loop spans 12 amino acids. Germline V gene sequence: CDR1 GTSNPN, CDR2 SVGIG (reference sequence). Trimming removed 2 bases at V and 5 bases at J, with 7 bases between. The assay was immunoSEQ multiplex PCR, and TCRdb's table has in-frame clones only and misses some. The sample shows about 48,000 clones, about 88% of them seen only once. The sequence came from an adult with an advanced solid tumor such as melanoma, head and neck, liver or kidney cancer. This chain uses TRBV30 with TRBJ2-1; D is unclear. This sample comprised CD4+ or CD8+ T cells sorted from blood, obtained in a trial of the OX40 agonist ivuxolimab. CDR3: CAWSWQHNEQFF. The DNA for the CDR3 is TGTGCCTGGAGTTGGCAGCACAATGAGCAGTTCTTC.